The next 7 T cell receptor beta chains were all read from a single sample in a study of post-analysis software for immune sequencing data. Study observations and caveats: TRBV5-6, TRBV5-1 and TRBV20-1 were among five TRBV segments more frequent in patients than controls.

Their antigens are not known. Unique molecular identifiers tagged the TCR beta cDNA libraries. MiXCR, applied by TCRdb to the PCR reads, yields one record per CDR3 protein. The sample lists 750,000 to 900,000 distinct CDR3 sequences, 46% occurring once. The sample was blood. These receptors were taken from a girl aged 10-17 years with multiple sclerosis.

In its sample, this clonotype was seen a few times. As DNA, the CDR3 is TGTGCCAGCAACAAAGCTTTAGGGGGTCAGGGGGGATATGGCTACACCTTC. Protein: CASNKALGGQGGYGYTF. The V and J genes are TRBV7-2 and TRBJ1-2; 7 bases are shared with TRBD1. J gave up 5 bases and V 7 bases, and 19 bases lay outside the gene matches. The germline gives CDR1 SGHTA, CDR2 FQGNSA. The CDR3 is 17 amino acids.

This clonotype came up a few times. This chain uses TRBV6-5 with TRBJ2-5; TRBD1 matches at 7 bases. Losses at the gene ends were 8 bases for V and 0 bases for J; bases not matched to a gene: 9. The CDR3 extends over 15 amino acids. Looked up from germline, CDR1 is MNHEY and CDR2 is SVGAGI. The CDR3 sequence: CASGRTGAYQETQYF. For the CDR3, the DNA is TGTGCCAGCGGAAGGACAGGAGCGTACCAAGAGACCCAGTACTTC.

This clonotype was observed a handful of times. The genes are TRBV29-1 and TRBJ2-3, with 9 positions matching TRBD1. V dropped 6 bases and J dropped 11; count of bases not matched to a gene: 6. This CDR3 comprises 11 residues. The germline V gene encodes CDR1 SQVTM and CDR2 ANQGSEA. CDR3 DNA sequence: TGCAGCGTCGAACTGACAGGGGGGCAGTATTTT. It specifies CSVELTGGQYF.

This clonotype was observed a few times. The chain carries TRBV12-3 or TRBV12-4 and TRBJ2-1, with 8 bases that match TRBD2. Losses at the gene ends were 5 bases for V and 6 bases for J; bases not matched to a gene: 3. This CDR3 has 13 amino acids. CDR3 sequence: CASSHGLANEQFF. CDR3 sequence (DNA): TGTGCCAGCAGTCACGGACTAGCCAATGAGCAGTTCTTC.

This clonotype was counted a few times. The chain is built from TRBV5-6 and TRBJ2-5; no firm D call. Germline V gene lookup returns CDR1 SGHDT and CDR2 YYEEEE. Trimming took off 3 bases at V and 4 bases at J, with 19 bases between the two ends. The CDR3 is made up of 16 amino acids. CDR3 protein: CASSSTQGRGGETQYF. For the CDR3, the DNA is TGTGCCAGCAGCTCTACTCAAGGACGAGGTGGAGAGACCCAGTACTTC. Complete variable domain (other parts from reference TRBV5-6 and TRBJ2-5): DAGVTQSPTHLIKTRGQQVTLRCSPKSGHDTVSWYQQALGQGPQFIFQYYEEEERQRGNFPDRFSGHQFPNYSSELNVNALLLGDSALYLCASSSTQGRGGETQYFGPGTRLLVL.

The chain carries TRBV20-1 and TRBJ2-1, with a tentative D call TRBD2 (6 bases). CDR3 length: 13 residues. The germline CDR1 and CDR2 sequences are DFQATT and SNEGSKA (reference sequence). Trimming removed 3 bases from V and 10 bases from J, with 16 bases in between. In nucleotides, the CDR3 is TGCAGTGCTAGGCGGGACGCCGACTACGAGCAGTTCTTC. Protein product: CSARRDADYEQFF.

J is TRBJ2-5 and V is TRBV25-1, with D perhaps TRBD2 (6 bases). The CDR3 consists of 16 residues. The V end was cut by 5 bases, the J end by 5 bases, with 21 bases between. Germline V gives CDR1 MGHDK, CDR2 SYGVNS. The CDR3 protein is CASSSTRTGRGETQYF. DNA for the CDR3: TGTGCCAGCAGTTCCACCCGGACGGGCCGGGGGGAGACCCAGTACTTC. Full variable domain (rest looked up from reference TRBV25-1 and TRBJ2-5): EADIYQTPRYLVIGTGKKITLECSQTMGHDKMYWYQQDPGMELHLIHYSYGVNSTEKGDLSSESTVSRIRTEHFPLTLESARPSHTSQYLCASSSTRTGRGETQYFGPGTRLLVL.